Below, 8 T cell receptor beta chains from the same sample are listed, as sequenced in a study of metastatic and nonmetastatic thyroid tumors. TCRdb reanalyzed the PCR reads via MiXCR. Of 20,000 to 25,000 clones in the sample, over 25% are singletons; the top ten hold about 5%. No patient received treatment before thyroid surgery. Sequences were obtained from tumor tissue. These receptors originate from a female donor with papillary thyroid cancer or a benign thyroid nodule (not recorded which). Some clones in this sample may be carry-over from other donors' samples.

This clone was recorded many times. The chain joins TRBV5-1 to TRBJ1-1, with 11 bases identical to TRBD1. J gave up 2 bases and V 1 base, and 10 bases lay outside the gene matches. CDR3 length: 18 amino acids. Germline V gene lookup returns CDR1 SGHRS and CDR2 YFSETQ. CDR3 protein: CASSLRGGTGGTNTEAFF. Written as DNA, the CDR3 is TGCGCCAGCAGCTTGAGGGGTGGGACAGGGGGGACAAACACTGAAGCTTTCTTT.

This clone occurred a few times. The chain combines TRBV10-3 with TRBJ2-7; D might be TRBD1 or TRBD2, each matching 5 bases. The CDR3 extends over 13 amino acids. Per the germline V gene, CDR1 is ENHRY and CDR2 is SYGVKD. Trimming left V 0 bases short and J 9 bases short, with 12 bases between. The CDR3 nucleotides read TGTGCCATCAGTGAGTCGTTGGGGGTGTGGCAGTACTTC. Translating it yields CAISESLGVWQYF.

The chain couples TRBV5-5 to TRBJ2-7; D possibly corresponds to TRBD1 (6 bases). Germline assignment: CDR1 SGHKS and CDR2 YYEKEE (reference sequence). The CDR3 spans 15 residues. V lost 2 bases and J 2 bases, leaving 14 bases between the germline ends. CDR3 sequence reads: CASSFPRGGTYEQYF. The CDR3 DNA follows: TGTGCCAGCAGCTTCCCTAGAGGGGGAACCTACGAGCAGTACTTC.

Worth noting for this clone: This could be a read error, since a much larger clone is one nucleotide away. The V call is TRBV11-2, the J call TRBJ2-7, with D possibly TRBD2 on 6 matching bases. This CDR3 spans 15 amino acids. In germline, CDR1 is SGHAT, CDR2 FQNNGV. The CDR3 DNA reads TGTGACGGCAGCTTAGATATGGGGACTGGCTACGAGCAGTACTTC. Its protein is CDGSLDMGTGYEQYF.

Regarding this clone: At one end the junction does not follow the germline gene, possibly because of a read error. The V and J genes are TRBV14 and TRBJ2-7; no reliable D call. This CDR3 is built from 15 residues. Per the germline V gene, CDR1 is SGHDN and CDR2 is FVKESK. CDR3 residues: CAGSQDPRGFGEQYF. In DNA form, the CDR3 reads TGTGCCGGCAGCCAAGATCCAAGAGGATTTGGCGAGCAGTACTTC.

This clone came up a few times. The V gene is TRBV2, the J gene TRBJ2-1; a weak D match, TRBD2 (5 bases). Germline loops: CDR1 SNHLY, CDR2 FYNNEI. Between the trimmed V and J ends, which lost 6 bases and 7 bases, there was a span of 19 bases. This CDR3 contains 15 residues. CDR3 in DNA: TGTGCCAGCAGCCCCCGTGGGCGGGCCGGGAATGAGCAGTTCTTC. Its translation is CASSPRGRAGNEQFF.

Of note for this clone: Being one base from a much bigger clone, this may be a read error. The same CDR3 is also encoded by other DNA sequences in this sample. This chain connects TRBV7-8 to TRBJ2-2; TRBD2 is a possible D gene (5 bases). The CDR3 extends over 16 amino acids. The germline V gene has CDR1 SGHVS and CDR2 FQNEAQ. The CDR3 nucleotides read TGTGCCAGCAGCTTAGTACGGATAGCGAACACCGGGGAGCCGTTTTTT. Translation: CASSLVRIANTGEPFF.

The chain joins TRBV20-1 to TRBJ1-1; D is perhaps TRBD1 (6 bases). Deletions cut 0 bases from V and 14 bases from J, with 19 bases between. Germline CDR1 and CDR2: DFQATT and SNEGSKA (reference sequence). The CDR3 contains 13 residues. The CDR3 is CSARDDEGGLVFF. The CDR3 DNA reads TGCAGTGCTAGAGACGACGAGGGGGGGCTCGTGTTCTTT.